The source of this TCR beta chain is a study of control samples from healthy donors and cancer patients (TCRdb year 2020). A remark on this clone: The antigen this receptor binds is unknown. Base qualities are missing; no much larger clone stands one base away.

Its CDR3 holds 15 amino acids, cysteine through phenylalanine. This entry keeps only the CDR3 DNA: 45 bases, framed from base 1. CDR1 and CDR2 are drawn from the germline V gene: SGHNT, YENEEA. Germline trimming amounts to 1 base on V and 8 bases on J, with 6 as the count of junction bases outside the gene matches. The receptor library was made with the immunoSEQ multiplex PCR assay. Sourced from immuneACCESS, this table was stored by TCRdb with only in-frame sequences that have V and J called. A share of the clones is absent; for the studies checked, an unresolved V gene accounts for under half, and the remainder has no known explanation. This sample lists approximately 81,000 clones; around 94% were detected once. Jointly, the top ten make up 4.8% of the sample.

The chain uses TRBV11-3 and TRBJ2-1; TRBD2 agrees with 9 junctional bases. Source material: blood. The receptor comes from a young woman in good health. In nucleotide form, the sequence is TGTGCCAGCAGCTTAGGCACTAGCGGGCGAGATGAGCAGTTCTTC. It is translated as CASSLGTSGRDEQFF.